This TCR beta chain comes out of a study of blood T cell repertoires in COVID-19. Overall study context: COVID-19 samples from acute and convalescent phases originated in the United States, Italy and Spain.

Sequencing was performed with immunoSEQ multiplex PCR; in TCRdb, only in-frame clones are kept and a portion is missing. Of 250,000 to 300,000 clones listed, roughly 87% are singletons. Per the germline V gene, CDR1 is SQVTM and CDR2 is ANQGSEA. This CDR3 spans 13 amino acids. V trimming: 4 bases; J trimming: 6 bases; junction bases outside the gene matches: 2. Across roughly 25 US areas, participants ranged in age from about 18 to 89 years. Assignments of participants to cohorts depended upon their own reported clinical history. Sequencing was done on a sample of PBMCs or T cells enriched from blood (not recorded which). This clonotype was sampled from a woman under 40 who had recovered from COVID-19. The V and J genes are TRBV29-1 and TRBJ1-4; 10 nucleotides line up with TRBD1. The CDR3 loop is CSVAGTGDEKLFF. The CDR3 region has the DNA TGCAGCGTTGCCGGGACAGGGGATGAAAAACTGTTTTTT.